The T cell receptor beta chain under discussion was sequenced for a study of T cell responses to AZD1222 COVID-19 vaccine. Findings of the study overall: At baseline, just 6 or 7 AZD1222 recipients tested seropositive. In all cases, repertoires were sampled only after the peak T cell response. Two AZD1222 administrations were followed by greater Spike-specific TCR breadth and depth. Spike was spanned by vaccine-associated CD4 TCRs, which were dominant at 160-218 and 743-854.

Between the trimmed V and J ends, which lost 4 bases and 12 bases, there was a span of 15 bases. This CDR3 is 12 amino acids long. Germline values: CDR1 ENHRY, CDR2 SYGVKD. This clone has a single count. What it binds is unknown. Generated by immunoSEQ multiplex PCR, the TCRdb table keeps only in-frame clones and is missing some. The sample consists of tens of thousands of clones, almost 80% of them appearing once. The chain carries TRBV10-3 and TRBJ1-1, with a weak D call TRBD1 (6 bases). This receptor was obtained from an adult in good health. The source material was peripheral blood, sampled on day 0 of AZD1222 vaccination. CDR3 DNA: TGTGCCATCAGTGCCCATCGTCGGGACACTTTCTTT. Its translation is CAISAHRRDTFF.